These 32 T cell receptor beta chains originate from one sample sequenced in a study of blood T cell repertoires in COVID-19. Profiled with immunoSEQ multiplex PCR; TCRdb holds only in-frame clones, not every one. The table records around 130,000 clones, 65% to 85% of them present only once. Sequenced input: peripheral blood. The receptor source for this set is a woman at least 80 years old with acute or convalescent COVID-19.

The chain recombines TRBV10-2 with TRBJ2-1; 12 bases line up with TRBD2. Germline CDR1 and CDR2: WSHSY and SAAADI. The CDR3 has 17 residues. Losses at the gene ends were 0 bases for V and 9 bases for J; bases not matched to a gene: 9. The CDR3 here is CASSESPSGGALGEQFF. The CDR3 nucleotides are TGCGCCAGCAGTGAGTCGCCTAGCGGGGGGGCCTTGGGTGAGCAGTTCTTC.

The CDR3 loop reads CASSTSGPNQPQHF. The CDR3 nucleotides are TGTGCCAGTAGTACGTCAGGGCCCAATCAGCCCCAGCATTTT. This rearrangement joins TRBV19 to TRBJ1-5; maybe TRBD1 (5 bases). The germline V gene encodes CDR1 LNHDA and CDR2 SQIVND (reference sequence). V was shortened by 4 bases and J by 3 bases, with 10 bases between the two germline ends. This CDR3 is built from 14 residues.

This chain uses TRBV24-1 with TRBJ1-5; D not certain. CDR1 is KGHDR, CDR2 SFDVKD, per germline. Trimming left V 6 bases short and J 4 bases short, with 18 bases between. The CDR3 spans 16 residues. CDR3 residues: CATSSSQDEKNQPQHF. CDR3 sequence (DNA): TGTGCCACCAGTTCAAGCCAGGATGAAAAAAATCAGCCCCAGCATTTT.

The chain has TRBV19 and TRBJ2-4; 11 bases agree with TRBD1. The V segment lost 5 bases and the J segment 2 bases; nucleotides outside the gene matches: 11. Germline CDR1 and CDR2: LNHDA and SQIVND (reference sequence). The CDR3 is 18 residues long. CDR3 coding DNA: TGTGCCAGTAGTCTCCGCCCAGGACAGGGGGCTTCCAAAAACATTCAGTACTTC. Protein: CASSLRPGQGASKNIQYF.

The chain combines TRBV7-8 with TRBJ2-3; D gene unclear. Germline V gene data show CDR1 as SGHVS and CDR2 as FQNEAQ. Trimming shortened V by 10 bases and J by 1 base, and 12 bases separated the two germline ends. This CDR3 is built from 13 residues. The CDR3 loop is CATSRQRTDTQYF. The CDR3, as DNA: TGTGCCACCTCTAGGCAGCGCACAGATACGCAGTATTTT.

The chain carries TRBV6-2 or TRBV6-3 and TRBJ2-7; unclear D gene. This CDR3 comprises 14 residues. The ends were cut back, 0 bases at V and 2 bases at J, with 8 bases in the middle. Germline CDR1 is MNHEY and CDR2 is SVGEGT. The CDR3 DNA reads as TGTGCCAGCAGTTACTCCAAGCCCACCTACGAGCAGTACTTC. Its translation: CASSYSKPTYEQYF.

For the CDR3, the DNA is TGTGCCAGCAGCACAATAACAGGGTTAGGAAACATTCAGTACTTC. Translated: CASSTITGLGNIQYF. This chain joins TRBV27 and TRBJ2-4, with D tentatively TRBD1 (6 bases). V shed 6 bases and J shed 6 bases, with 18 bases lying between them. The CDR3 spans 15 residues. Germline assignment: CDR1 MNHEY and CDR2 SMNVEV (reference sequence).

CDR3 loop: CASSPGTGRNYGYTF. CDR3 in DNA: TGTGCCAGCTCACCAGGTACAGGGAGAAACTATGGCTACACCTTC. The genes are TRBV18 and TRBJ1-2, with D tentatively TRBD1 (6 bases). Per germline, CDR1 KGHSH and CDR2 LQKENI. The germline V and J ends were trimmed by 2 bases and 2 bases, with 12 bases remaining between them. CDR3 length: 15 amino acids.

The rearrangement joins TRBV27 to TRBJ1-2; D is perhaps TRBD1 (5 bases). Trimming pared 3 bases from V and 3 bases from J, leaving 14 bases between. The CDR3 has 15 amino acids. In germline, CDR1 is MNHEY, CDR2 SMNVEV (reference sequence). CDR3 coding DNA: TGTGCCAGCAGTTTCGTGGGGCAGTGGGACTATGGCTACACCTTC. This sequence encodes CASSFVGQWDYGYTF.

This chain connects TRBV4-3 to TRBJ2-3, with D unclear. The V gene lost 0 bases and the J gene lost 2 bases, with 9 bases spanning the gap. The CDR3 extends over 15 amino acids. Per the germline V gene, CDR1 is LGHNA and CDR2 is YSLEER. CDR3 bases: TGCGCCAGCAGCCAAGATCCTCAGGCCACAGATACGCAGTATTTT. The encoded protein is CASSQDPQATDTQYF.

This clone has more than one count but fewer than ten. This rearrangement joins TRBV5-1 to TRBJ2-3, with 16 positions matching TRBD2. The CDR3 covers 18 residues. Germline CDR1 is SGHRS and CDR2 is YFSETQ. J gave up 2 bases and V 0 bases, and 3 bases lay outside the gene matches. CDR3 coding DNA: TGCGCCAGCAGCTTGGGGGGACTAGCGGGAGGGCCCACAGATACGCAGTATTTT. This gives the protein CASSLGGLAGGPTDTQYF.

The rearrangement joins TRBV27 to TRBJ1-2; TRBD1 matches 12 bases. CDR1 is MNHEY, CDR2 SMNVEV, per germline (reference sequence). CDR3 length: 17 residues. J gave up 6 bases and V 3 bases, and 11 bases lay outside the gene matches. The CDR3 is CASSFSRDRGLHNGYTF. DNA for the CDR3: TGTGCCAGCAGTTTTTCCCGGGACAGGGGGCTCCATAATGGCTACACCTTC.

The chain employs TRBV24-1 and TRBJ2-2, with 7 nucleotides matching TRBD1. The junction had 11 bases not matched to a gene; V was cut back by 4 bases and J by 7 bases. The CDR3 length is 16 residues. Per the germline V gene, CDR1 is KGHDR and CDR2 is SFDVKD. CDR3 bases: TGTGCCACCAGTGACACCGGGACAGCCGCGTACGGGGAGCTGTTTTTT. It translates to CATSDTGTAAYGELFF.

Worth noting for this clone: Different DNA sequences within this sample yield the same CDR3. J is TRBJ1-1 and V is TRBV18; TRBD1 matches 10 bases. Germline-derived CDR1 and CDR2 are KGHSH and LQKENI. V gave up 5 bases and J gave up 1 base; unmatched junction bases: 4. CDR3 length equals 15 residues. This CDR3 is CASSRDRGENTEAFF. The CDR3 DNA follows: TGTGCCAGCTCAAGGGACAGGGGTGAGAACACTGAAGCTTTCTTT.

The V call is TRBV20-1, the J call TRBJ1-1; no reliable D call. The CDR3 length is 11 residues. Germline-derived CDR1 and CDR2 are DFQATT and SNEGSKA (reference sequence). V was cut by 8 bases and J by 0 bases, with 7 bases left in between. In DNA, the CDR3 is TGCAGTTTCACAGTGAACACTGAAGCTTTCTTT. It is translated as CSFTVNTEAFF.

V usage is TRBV23-1 and J usage is TRBJ1-2; D is possibly TRBD1 (5 bases). TRBV23-1 is an ORF for which the function is uncertain. The CDR3 contains 14 residues. The V and J ends lost 4 bases and 6 bases respectively, with 15 bases between them. Here the CDR3 DNA reads TGCGCCAGCAGTCGGCTCCCGGGGGTCCATGGCTACACCTTC. Translating it yields CASSRLPGVHGYTF.

V and J are TRBV7-2 and TRBJ1-1; D is undetermined. The CDR3 contains 13 residues. Germline CDR1 SGHTA, CDR2 FQGNSA. V was shortened by 1 base and J by 8 bases, with 11 bases between the two germline ends. The CDR3 sequence is CASSLEAGGEAFF. The CDR3 DNA is TGTGCCAGCAGCTTAGAGGCAGGCGGGGAAGCTTTCTTT.

The chain couples TRBV6-5 to TRBJ2-2; D unclear. Per the germline V gene, CDR1 is MNHEY and CDR2 is SVGAGI. The germline V and J ends were trimmed by 2 bases and 4 bases, with 14 bases remaining between them. There are 16 residues in the CDR3. In nucleotides, the CDR3 is TGTGCCAGCAGTTACCGGCCCCAAGGCGGCACCGGGGAGCTGTTTTTT. This encodes CASSYRPQGGTGELFF.

The chain couples TRBV6-5 to TRBJ2-1, with D perhaps TRBD2 (5 bases). CDR1 MNHEY and CDR2 SVGAGI come from the germline V gene. The CDR3 contains 15 residues. The V gene lost 8 bases and the J gene lost 0 bases, with 14 bases spanning the gap. In nucleotides, the CDR3 is TGTGCCAGCCTACTAGTTCTAAGCTCCTACAATGAGCAGTTCTTC. Encoded protein: CASLLVLSSYNEQFF.

This clone was picked up one time. The rearrangement joins TRBV11-2 to TRBJ2-5; TRBD1 aligns across 8 bases. The CDR3 is 14 amino acids. J lost 3 bases, V lost 3 bases, and 3 bases had no gene match. The V gene's germline CDR1 is SGHAT and CDR2 FQNNGV. The CDR3 DNA reads as TGTGCCAGCAGCTTTCAGGGGGCCGAAGAGACCCAGTACTTC. Translation gives CASSFQGAEETQYF.

V is TRBV2 and J is TRBJ2-7, with TRBD2 matching over 7 bases. This CDR3 contains 15 residues. From germline, CDR1 is SNHLY and CDR2 FYNNEI. Trimming took 1 base from V and 5 from J; bases not matched to a gene: 8. As DNA, the CDR3 is TGTGCCAGCAGTGAAGGGAAGAGGGCGGGAGACGAGCAGTACTTC. Protein sequence: CASSEGKRAGDEQYF.

The rearrangement joins TRBV2 to TRBJ1-1; tentative D call: TRBD1 (5 bases). The CDR3 contains 17 residues. Germline V lookup: CDR1 SNHLY, CDR2 FYNNEI. V dropped 0 bases and J dropped 1 base, with 15 bases sitting between them. The CDR3 DNA is TGTGCCAGCAGTGAAGCCCTAAAGGACAAAGCGAACACTGAAGCTTTCTTT. Amino acid sequence: CASSEALKDKANTEAFF.

This clone was seen only once. Written as DNA, the CDR3 is TGTGCCAGCAGACCAGCGGGCAGTTGGGCTGAAGCTTTCTTT. Translated: CASRPAGSWAEAFF. The rearrangement links TRBV7-9 to TRBJ1-1, with D unclear. The germline V gene encodes CDR1 SEHNR and CDR2 FQNEAQ (reference sequence). CDR3 length: 14 residues. Trimming removed 6 bases at V and 6 bases at J, with 17 bases between.

The chain couples TRBV18 to TRBJ2-2, with 8 positions matching TRBD2. From germline, CDR1 is KGHSH and CDR2 LQKENI. V trimming: 7 bases; J trimming: 4 bases; junction bases outside the gene matches: 5. The CDR3 loop spans 14 amino acids. The CDR3 sequence: CASYPGGGTGELFF. The CDR3 DNA sequence: TGTGCCAGCTACCCGGGAGGGGGCACCGGGGAGCTGTTTTTT. Full variable domain (outside the CDR3, taken from reference TRBV18 and TRBJ2-2): NAGVMQNPRHLVRRRGQEARLRCSPMKGHSHVYWYRQLPEEGLKFMVYLQKENIIDESGMPKERFSAEFPKEGPSILRIQQVVRGDSAAYFCASYPGGGTGELFFGEGSRLTVL.

The chain uses TRBV6-5 and TRBJ2-1; 8 nucleotides line up with TRBD2. Trimming at V came to 4 bases and at J to 8 bases, leaving 10 bases not matched to a gene. The CDR3 sequence is 15 residues long. Germline CDR1 MNHEY, CDR2 SVGAGI. The CDR3 here is CASSFVREGRYEQFF. CDR3 coding DNA: TGTGCCAGCAGTTTTGTCCGGGAGGGCCGGTATGAGCAGTTCTTC.

This chain links TRBV7-2 with TRBJ1-3; D is perhaps TRBD1 (6 bases). Germline V lookup: CDR1 SGHTA, CDR2 FQGNSA. This CDR3 contains 18 residues. V dropped 4 bases and J dropped 0 bases, with 19 bases sitting between them. In DNA, the CDR3 is TGTGCCAGCAGCTGGACCCTCCTGGACAGCAACTCTGGAAACACCATATATTTT. Amino acids: CASSWTLLDSNSGNTIYF.

The chain recombines TRBV19 with TRBJ1-6; D is undetermined. The V gene's germline CDR1 is LNHDA and CDR2 SQIVND (reference sequence). V lost 5 bases, J lost 7 bases, and 15 bases lay in between. CDR3 length equals 15 residues. In DNA, the CDR3 is TGTGCCAGTAGTGCCCGGAACCCCGGGAATTCACCCCTCCACTTT. Residues: CASSARNPGNSPLHF.

This rearrangement joins TRBV5-1 to TRBJ2-1; D may be TRBD2 (6 bases). The germline V and J ends were trimmed by 3 bases and 2 bases, with 12 bases remaining between them. The CDR3 extends over 15 amino acids. The germline gives CDR1 SGHRS, CDR2 YFSETQ. CDR3 coding DNA: TGCGCCAGCAGCTCCCTAGGAGGGGCCTACAATGAGCAGTTCTTC. Its protein product is CASSSLGGAYNEQFF.

The rearrangement links TRBV6-4 to TRBJ1-1; 11 positions match TRBD1. Germline trimming cut 6 bases from V and 5 bases from J; bases unmatched to any gene: 2. CDR1 is MRHNA, CDR2 SNTAGT, per germline. This CDR3 is built from 13 residues. The CDR3 nucleotides are TGTGCCAGCAGGGGACAGGGGGAAACTGAAGCTTTCTTT. Translating it yields CASRGQGETEAFF.

This chain links TRBV7-2 with TRBJ2-7, with D hard to call. The CDR3 is 14 amino acids. Trimming took 0 bases from V and 5 from J, leaving 11 bases between them. Germline V gives CDR1 SGHTA, CDR2 FQGNSA. CDR3 protein: CASSLAAGNNEQYF. CDR3 coding DNA: TGTGCCAGCAGCTTAGCGGCAGGCAATAACGAGCAGTACTTC.

This clone has just one count. The chain links TRBV12-3 or TRBV12-4 to TRBJ2-2, with D unclear. The CDR3 covers 12 residues. V was shortened by 6 bases and J by 4 bases, with 6 bases between the two germline ends. This CDR3 is CASSRSTGELFF. CDR3 nucleotides: TGTGCCAGCAGCCGGTCCACCGGGGAGCTGTTTTTT.

In its sample, this clone was seen a few times. The chain uses TRBV15 and TRBJ2-7; possibly TRBD2 for D (7 bases). The CDR3 sequence is 15 residues long. With 0 bases removed from V and 5 bases from J, the gap between germline ends came to 14 bases. The germline CDR1 and CDR2 sequences are LNHNV and YYDKDF (reference sequence). CDR3 DNA: TGTGCCACCAGCAGAGACCGCGCGGGGGCCCACGAGCAGTACTTC. It yields the protein CATSRDRAGAHEQYF.